Listed here are 6 T cell receptor beta chains from one sample, sequenced in a study of blood T cells in healthy people across ages. Next came a second PCR, run for about 7 to 11 cycles, which used a sample-barcoded 5' primer along with a J-beta primer mix. MiXCR, run by TCRdb on the 5' RACE reads, gives a single entry per CDR3 protein. The repertoire consists of approximately 850,000 distinct CDR3 sequences, with around 43% occurring once and the leading ten covering about a fifth. The sample consisted of blood. These receptor sequences come from a man between 60 and 75 years old in good health.

This clonotype was picked up one time. The chain uses TRBV4-3 and TRBJ2-1; 7 bases fit TRBD2. J was trimmed by 3 bases and V by 4 bases; bases with no gene match: 9. Per germline, CDR1 LGHNA and CDR2 YSLEER. This CDR3 has 16 amino acids. CDR3: CASSRDRDYLYNEQFF. CDR3 sequence (DNA): TGCGCCAGCAGCCGAGACCGGGACTACCTCTACAATGAGCAGTTCTTC.

The gene calls are TRBV4-3 and TRBJ1-5; 10 positions match TRBD1. Germline V gives CDR1 LGHNA, CDR2 YSLEER. Trimming removed 0 bases from V and 4 bases from J; junction bases left unmatched: 3. The CDR3 has 16 amino acids. In DNA, the CDR3 is TGCGCCAGCAGCCAAGAGGGGACAGGGGCGAATCAGCCCCAGCATTTT. This codes for CASSQEGTGANQPQHF.

The V and J genes are TRBV27 and TRBJ2-5; D is tentatively TRBD1 or TRBD2 (5 bases each). Germline loops: CDR1 MNHEY, CDR2 SMNVEV (reference sequence). CDR3 size: 14 residues. V was cut by 5 bases and J by 0 bases, with 10 bases left in between. The CDR3, as DNA: TGTGCCAGCAGTGAGGGGCCAAACCAAGAGACCCAGTACTTC. It codes for CASSEGPNQETQYF.

This clonotype occurred a few times. The chain combines TRBV3-1 with TRBJ2-7, with 9 positions matching TRBD2. The germline CDR1 and CDR2 sequences are LGHDT and YNNKEL (reference sequence). The CDR3 is 15 residues long. With V trimmed by 2 bases and J by 1 base, 3 bases remained unmatched. CDR3 loop: CASSQRLAVSYEQYF. As DNA, the CDR3 is TGTGCCAGCAGCCAAAGACTAGCGGTATCCTACGAGCAGTACTTC.

This clonotype was counted only a few times. The rearrangement uses TRBV12-3 or TRBV12-4 and TRBJ2-3; 11 nucleotides agree with TRBD2. After removal of 5 bases from V and 4 bases from J, the junction contained 11 bases not matched to a gene. CDR3 length: 17 amino acids. The DNA for the CDR3 is TGTGCCAGCAGTCCAGAGGCTAGCGGGGGGCCAGCAGATACGCAGTATTTT. Its translation is CASSPEASGGPADTQYF.

The J gene is TRBJ2-5, the V gene TRBV7-9; 7 bases match TRBD1. CDR1 and CDR2 from the germline V gene are SEHNR and FQNEAQ (reference sequence). Trimming took 1 base from V and 4 from J; bases not matched to a gene: 9. There are 16 residues in the CDR3. In DNA form, the CDR3 reads TGTGCCAGCAGCTTAGAGCGGCTTTACAGGGGAGAGACCCAGTACTTC. Residues: CASSLERLYRGETQYF.